These T cell receptor beta chains were read from a single sample in a study of spatial heterogeneity in lung cancer. TCRdb reprocessed the 5' RACE reads via MiXCR and lists one record per CDR3 protein. This sample has around 12,000 distinct CDR3 sequences, with around 6.1% found just once. Specimen: lung tumor tissue, collected at surgery. The receptors were gathered from a female donor with early-stage non-small cell lung cancer. CDR3s include the opening cysteine and the closing phenylalanine or tryptophan. The order of the fields is CDR3 DNA, CDR3 protein, J gene, V gene, clone size, D gene. A D gene is named only where the DNA matches it firmly. Clone size is not always given. Where it is, it says once, few, many or a class for expanded clones.

CDR3 DNA: TGTGCCAGCAGCCCCCGTGGGGGTGCGGAAAAACTGTTTTTT
CDR3 protein: CASSPRGGAEKLFF
J gene: TRBJ1-4
V gene: TRBV3-1
clone size: -
D gene: -

CDR3 DNA: TGCAGTGGGACGGAGGGGAGGGAGCAGTACTTC
CDR3 protein: CSGTEGREQYF
J gene: TRBJ2-7
V gene: TRBV20-1
clone size: many
D gene: -

CDR3 DNA: TGTGCCAGCCTCCGGGGGCCTGGCTATGGCTACACCTTC
CDR3 protein: CASLRGPGYGYTF
J gene: TRBJ1-2
V gene: TRBV2
clone size: many
D gene: -

CDR3 DNA: TGTGCCAGCAGGCATGGACAGGGTTATACAGATACGCAGTATTTT
CDR3 protein: CASRHGQGYTDTQYF
J gene: TRBJ2-3
V gene: TRBV27
clone size: medium-sized
D gene: TRBD1

CDR3 DNA: TGTGCCAGCAGCTTAAAAGCGTCAGGGGGCACTGAAGCTTTCTTT
CDR3 protein: CASSLKASGGTEAFF
J gene: TRBJ1-1
V gene: TRBV7-2
clone size: many
D gene: TRBD1

CDR3 DNA: TGCAGCGTTGCACGACAGGGGGTCGGCTACACCTTC
CDR3 protein: CSVARQGVGYTF
J gene: TRBJ1-2
V gene: TRBV29-1
clone size: many
D gene: TRBD1

CDR3 DNA: TGTGCCAGCAGCTATAGTAGCTACGAGCAGTACTTC
CDR3 protein: CASSYSSYEQYF
J gene: TRBJ2-7
V gene: TRBV7-2
clone size: many
D gene: -

CDR3 DNA: TGTGCCAGCAGTGAAGGGACTACCCCGTTCTTC
CDR3 protein: CASSEGTTPFF
J gene: TRBJ2-1
V gene: TRBV2
clone size: many
D gene: -

CDR3 DNA: TGTGCCAGCAGTTGGGTTAGGACAGCGGACACCGGGGAGCTGTTTTTT
CDR3 protein: CASSWVRTADTGELFF
J gene: TRBJ2-2
V gene: TRBV6-6
clone size: many
D gene: -

CDR3 DNA: TGTGCCAGCAGCCCCTTTCCGGGACTAGCGGGAGTGGGAGATACGCAGTATTTT
CDR3 protein: CASSPFPGLAGVGDTQYF
J gene: TRBJ2-3
V gene: TRBV6-5
clone size: medium-sized
D gene: TRBD2

CDR3 DNA: TGTGCCAGCAGCTATAGCGGGAGCATAGATACGCAGTATTTT
CDR3 protein: CASSYSGSIDTQYF
J gene: TRBJ2-3
V gene: TRBV3-1
clone size: few
D gene: TRBD2

CDR3 DNA: TGCAGTGCTAGAGCCTCCTACGAGCAGTACTTC
CDR3 protein: CSARASYEQYF
J gene: TRBJ2-7
V gene: TRBV20-1
clone size: medium-sized
D gene: -

CDR3 DNA: TGTGCCAGCAGGGAAAGACAGGTTTACGAGCAGTACTTC
CDR3 protein: CASRERQVYEQYF
J gene: TRBJ2-7
V gene: TRBV6-6
clone size: medium-sized
D gene: -

CDR3 DNA: TGCAGTGCTATCACTGGCCTATTTGGCTACACCTTC
CDR3 protein: CSAITGLFGYTF
J gene: TRBJ1-2
V gene: TRBV20-1
clone size: many
D gene: -

CDR3 DNA: TGTGCCAGCAGCCCCGGCTCCTGGGGTGGCGCGAATCAGCCCCAGCATTTT
CDR3 protein: CASSPGSWGGANQPQHF
J gene: TRBJ1-5
V gene: TRBV7-2
clone size: many
D gene: -

CDR3 DNA: TGCGCCAGTACGGGACAGGGGAACACTGAAGCTTTCTTT
CDR3 protein: CASTGQGNTEAFF
J gene: TRBJ1-1
V gene: TRBV5-1
clone size: many
D gene: TRBD1

CDR3 DNA: TGTGCCAGCAGCTTAAGGGGACAGGCCAATCAGCCCCAGCATTTT
CDR3 protein: CASSLRGQANQPQHF
J gene: TRBJ1-5
V gene: TRBV7-3
clone size: -
D gene: TRBD1

CDR3 DNA: TGTGCCAGCAGTCGTAGGTCGGGCACAGATACGCAGTATTTT
CDR3 protein: CASSRRSGTDTQYF
J gene: TRBJ2-3
V gene: TRBV27
clone size: many
D gene: -

CDR3 DNA: TGTGCCAGCAAGGTGTGGCTTACTAGCACAGATACGCAGTATTTT
CDR3 protein: CASKVWLTSTDTQYF
J gene: TRBJ2-3
V gene: TRBV6-5
clone size: many
D gene: -

CDR3 DNA: TGTGCCAGCAGTGACACGACGAGCAATCAGCCCCAGCATTTT
CDR3 protein: CASSDTTSNQPQHF
J gene: TRBJ1-5
V gene: TRBV2
clone size: many
D gene: -

CDR3 DNA: TGTGCCAGCAGCAGGGGACTAGCGGGGGGCCGGGCCCAGTACTTC
CDR3 protein: CASSRGLAGGRAQYF
J gene: TRBJ2-5
V gene: TRBV7-2
clone size: -
D gene: TRBD2

CDR3 DNA: TGCGCCAGCAGCTTCCCTCGACAGAACCAAGAGACCCAGTACTTC
CDR3 protein: CASSFPRQNQETQYF
J gene: TRBJ2-5
V gene: TRBV5-1
clone size: -
D gene: -

CDR3 DNA: TGTGCCAGCAGCTTAGGGTGGCTAGCGGGACTAAACATTCAGTACTTC
CDR3 protein: CASSLGWLAGLNIQYF
J gene: TRBJ2-4
V gene: TRBV7-2
clone size: many
D gene: TRBD2

CDR3 DNA: TGTGCCAGCAGTTACGGCCAGGCAAGCAATCAGCCCCAGCATTTT
CDR3 protein: CASSYGQASNQPQHF
J gene: TRBJ1-5
V gene: TRBV6-2/TRBV6-3
clone size: many
D gene: -

CDR3 DNA: TGTGCCAGCAGCCTCAGTTCCTACGAGCAGTACTTC
CDR3 protein: CASSLSSYEQYF
J gene: TRBJ2-7
V gene: TRBV7-9
clone size: many
D gene: -

CDR3 DNA: TGTGCCAGCACCGAGGGACGCCAAGAGACCCAGTACTTC
CDR3 protein: CASTEGRQETQYF
J gene: TRBJ2-5
V gene: TRBV6-5
clone size: many
D gene: -

CDR3 DNA: TGCAGCGTTGAAGTTGTTAATCACAATGAGCAGTTCTTC
CDR3 protein: CSVEVVNHNEQFF
J gene: TRBJ2-1
V gene: TRBV29-1
clone size: many
D gene: -

CDR3 DNA: TGTGCCAGCAGTATCGCCGGGACGCCGGTCGGCGGCTACACCTTC
CDR3 protein: CASSIAGTPVGGYTF
J gene: TRBJ1-2
V gene: TRBV6-2/TRBV6-3
clone size: many
D gene: -

CDR3 DNA: TGTGCCAGCAGCTTAGAGCCAGGGGGAGTAAGGCAGTACTTC
CDR3 protein: CASSLEPGGVRQYF
J gene: TRBJ2-7
V gene: TRBV7-2
clone size: many
D gene: TRBD1

CDR3 DNA: TGTGCCTGGAGTAGGAGAGGGGCCGGACAGCCCCAGCATTTT
CDR3 protein: CAWSRRGAGQPQHF
J gene: TRBJ1-5
V gene: TRBV30
clone size: many
D gene: -

CDR3 DNA: TGTGCCTGGAACGGGGGGCTTGGCACAGATACGCAGTATTTT
CDR3 protein: CAWNGGLGTDTQYF
J gene: TRBJ2-3
V gene: TRBV30
clone size: -
D gene: -

CDR3 DNA: TGTGCCAGCAACTCCGGGACTGGGTACCAAGAGACCCAGTACTTC
CDR3 protein: CASNSGTGYQETQYF
J gene: TRBJ2-5
V gene: TRBV6-1
clone size: many
D gene: -

CDR3 DNA: TGTGCCAGCAGCCGAGGGGGTTCCTCAAATGAAAAACTGTTTTTT
CDR3 protein: CASSRGGSSNEKLFF
J gene: TRBJ1-4
V gene: TRBV28
clone size: -
D gene: -

CDR3 DNA: TGTGCCAGCAGCTTATTCCAGGGAGGGAGAAACATTCAGTACTTC
CDR3 protein: CASSLFQGGRNIQYF
J gene: TRBJ2-4
V gene: TRBV7-9
clone size: medium-sized
D gene: TRBD2

CDR3 DNA: TGCAGTGCCAGCGGGGTTAACATTCAGTACTTC
CDR3 protein: CSASGVNIQYF
J gene: TRBJ2-4
V gene: TRBV20-1
clone size: -
D gene: TRBD2

CDR3 DNA: TGTGCCAGCAGCTTAGGGGGTTCCCTCCACTTT
CDR3 protein: CASSLGGSLHF
J gene: TRBJ1-6
V gene: TRBV7-2
clone size: medium-sized
D gene: -

CDR3 DNA: TGTGCCAGCAGTTTATCGATAGGACAGGGGGCCTTTGGCTACACCTTC
CDR3 protein: CASSLSIGQGAFGYTF
J gene: TRBJ1-2
V gene: TRBV27
clone size: medium-sized
D gene: TRBD1

CDR3 DNA: TGTGCCAGCAGCCTAGGGCCAGCGGCAGGCTACAATGAGCAGTTCTTC
CDR3 protein: CASSLGPAAGYNEQFF
J gene: TRBJ2-1
V gene: TRBV28
clone size: many
D gene: -

CDR3 DNA: TGTGCCAGCTCACCCTCCAGGTTTTTTTACACTGAAGCTTTCTTT
CDR3 protein: CASSPSRFFYTEAFF
J gene: TRBJ1-1
V gene: TRBV18
clone size: many
D gene: -

CDR3 DNA: TGTGCCAGCAGATCTGGACTAGTCGGCGAGCAGTACTTC
CDR3 protein: CASRSGLVGEQYF
J gene: TRBJ2-7
V gene: TRBV28
clone size: medium-sized
D gene: TRBD2

CDR3 DNA: TGTGCCAGCAGAAGGCAGGGAAGCTCTGGGGCCAACGTCCTGACTTTC
CDR3 protein: CASRRQGSSGANVLTF
J gene: TRBJ2-6
V gene: TRBV28
clone size: many
D gene: -

CDR3 DNA: TGCAGTGCTAGAGATCGCGTTGGGGGTAGCAATCAGCCCCAGCATTTT
CDR3 protein: CSARDRVGGSNQPQHF
J gene: TRBJ1-5
V gene: TRBV20-1
clone size: medium-sized
D gene: -

CDR3 DNA: TGTGCCAGCAGGAAACTAGCGGATGAGCAGTTCTTC
CDR3 protein: CASRKLADEQFF
J gene: TRBJ2-1
V gene: TRBV2
clone size: medium-sized
D gene: TRBD2

CDR3 DNA: TGTGCCAGCAGCTTCCGGGACACATCGACTGGCTACACCTTC
CDR3 protein: CASSFRDTSTGYTF
J gene: TRBJ1-2
V gene: TRBV7-2
clone size: medium-sized
D gene: -

CDR3 DNA: TGTGCCAGCAGTTACGGACGGGGCTCTGGGGCCAACGTCCTGACTTTC
CDR3 protein: CASSYGRGSGANVLTF
J gene: TRBJ2-6
V gene: TRBV28
clone size: few
D gene: -

CDR3 DNA: TGTGCCAGCAGCTCAGGCCGACAGACGGGGGACGAGACCCAGTACTTC
CDR3 protein: CASSSGRQTGDETQYF
J gene: TRBJ2-5
V gene: TRBV7-3
clone size: medium-sized
D gene: -

CDR3 DNA: TGCGCCAGCAGCTCACGTCCGCCCGGGACTAGCGGGACCGGGGAGCTGTTTTTT
CDR3 protein: CASSSRPPGTSGTGELFF
J gene: TRBJ2-2
V gene: TRBV5-1
clone size: many
D gene: TRBD2

CDR3 DNA: TGTGCCAGCAGCGGGACAGGGGAGGATCAGCCCCAGCATTTT
CDR3 protein: CASSGTGEDQPQHF
J gene: TRBJ1-5
V gene: TRBV2
clone size: medium-sized
D gene: TRBD1

CDR3 DNA: TGTGCCAGCTCACTAAACACCGACAGGGAGAGTTCATTTCGGACTGAAGCTTTCTTT
CDR3 protein: CASSLNTDRESSFRTEAFF
J gene: TRBJ1-1
V gene: TRBV18
clone size: medium-sized
D gene: TRBD1

CDR3 DNA: TGCGCCAGCAGCGTTAGGTATACGCAGTATTTT
CDR3 protein: CASSVRYTQYF
J gene: TRBJ2-3
V gene: TRBV5-1
clone size: medium-sized
D gene: -

CDR3 DNA: TGTGCCAGCAGTTTATGGACAGGGGGCGGCTACACCTTC
CDR3 protein: CASSLWTGGGYTF
J gene: TRBJ1-2
V gene: TRBV28
clone size: many
D gene: TRBD1

CDR3 DNA: TGTGCCAGCCATTTAAAGGGGAGGACCCCGGAACAGCCCCAGCATTTT
CDR3 protein: CASHLKGRTPEQPQHF
J gene: TRBJ1-5
V gene: TRBV18
clone size: few
D gene: -

CDR3 DNA: TGTGCCAGCAGTTCGGGAACATCCTACGAGCAGTACTTC
CDR3 protein: CASSSGTSYEQYF
J gene: TRBJ2-7
V gene: TRBV27
clone size: -
D gene: -

CDR3 DNA: TGTGCCAGCAGCTTTGCGACAGGGGGGAGCATTCAGTACTTC
CDR3 protein: CASSFATGGSIQYF
J gene: TRBJ2-4
V gene: TRBV11-2
clone size: many
D gene: TRBD1

CDR3 DNA: TGTGCCAGCAGCTACGTACAGGGAAAAGAGACCCAGTACTTC
CDR3 protein: CASSYVQGKETQYF
J gene: TRBJ2-5
V gene: TRBV5-4
clone size: medium-sized
D gene: -

CDR3 DNA: TGTGCCAGCAGCCTAGGCAGGGGGTGGGACACTGAAGCTTTCTTT
CDR3 protein: CASSLGRGWDTEAFF
J gene: TRBJ1-1
V gene: TRBV13
clone size: many
D gene: TRBD1

CDR3 DNA: TGCAGCGTTGAACGGAGAATCGGGACTAGCAGAGACAATGAGCAGTTCTTC
CDR3 protein: CSVERRIGTSRDNEQFF
J gene: TRBJ2-1
V gene: TRBV29-1
clone size: medium-sized
D gene: TRBD2